This T cell receptor beta chain was profiled in a study of shared clonotypes between healthy human individuals. Findings and limits, study-wide: Sampling included only blood; tissue repertoires likely differ. Represented diversity, genetic and exposure-history alike, was limited by few donors.

Regarding this clone: What it binds is unknown.

Germline CDR1 reads SGHTA; CDR2 reads FQGNSA. This CDR3 contains 15 residues. Between the trimmed V and J ends, which lost 3 bases and 5 bases, there was a span of 13 bases. Tens of thousands of T cell genomes, or roughly 200 ng DNA, went into the sorted-subset replicate PCRs. Sequenced by immunoSEQ multiplex PCR; TCRdb stores in-frame clones only, minus some. The sample lists around 1,100,000 clones, roughly 77% seen once, with roughly 0.83% in the top ten. Material for sequencing was memory CD4+ T cells from PBMCs. Subset defined: CD45RA-negative fraction. This receptor was identified in a man aged 18 to 29 in good health. Some clones in this sample may be carry-over from other donors' samples. The genes are TRBV7-2 and TRBJ2-2, with D possibly being TRBD1 (5 bases). For the CDR3, the DNA is TGTGCCAGCAGCTTCGGACACCTGGGAACCGGGGAGCTGTTTTTT. Translation gives CASSFGHLGTGELFF.